The 7 T cell receptor beta chains reported below all come from one sample, sequenced in a study of identical twins. TCRdb reprocessed the 5' RACE reads via MiXCR and lists one record per CDR3 protein. The data hold 250,000 or so distinct CDR3 sequences, with about 8% observed a single time. A further study also used this sample, focusing on yellow fever vaccine responses in identical twins.

The sample was CD8+ T cells sorted from blood. These receptors were collected from a woman between 18 and 30 years old in good health.

V is TRBV27 and J is TRBJ2-3; D is unresolved. Per germline, CDR1 MNHEY and CDR2 SMNVEV (reference sequence). V was trimmed by 2 bases and J by 4 bases, leaving 16 bases between them. The length of the CDR3 is 16 residues. The CDR3 bases are TGTGCCAGCAGTTTACAGGACGCTGGGGATCCAGATACGCAGTATTTT. This sequence encodes CASSLQDAGDPDTQYF.

In its sample, this clonotype was seen many times. The genes are TRBV4-3 and TRBJ2-7; a possible D gene is TRBD1 (5 bases). Germline V gene lookup returns CDR1 LGHNA and CDR2 YSLEER. CDR3 size: 14 residues. Trimming cost V 2 bases and J 2 bases, with 10 bases left between them. CDR3 nucleotide sequence: TGCGCCAGCAGCCAATTTACAGGTGCCTACGAGCAGTACTTC. Residues: CASSQFTGAYEQYF.

The rearrangement joins TRBV4-1 to TRBJ2-7, with TRBD1 matching 9 bases. The CDR3 spans 15 residues. Germline V gives CDR1 MGHRA, CDR2 YSYEKL. V lost 3 bases and J lost 4; bases outside the gene matches: 7. For the CDR3, the DNA is TGCGCCAGCAGCCACCTCGGACAGGGGCCGTACGAGCAGTACTTC. Residues: CASSHLGQGPYEQYF.

This clonotype was detected a few times. J is TRBJ2-1 and V is TRBV27, with 7 positions matching TRBD2. CDR3 length: 12 amino acids. Germline V CDR1 and CDR2: MNHEY, SMNVEV (reference sequence). Trimming removed 6 bases from V and 8 bases from J; junction bases left unmatched: 4. CDR3 protein: CASRAGWDEQFF. The CDR3 nucleotides read TGTGCCAGCAGAGCGGGATGGGATGAGCAGTTCTTC.

This clonotype was seen repeatedly, ten times or more. The chain employs TRBV29-1 and TRBJ2-1, with D maybe TRBD1 (6 bases). Germline CDR1 and CDR2: SQVTM and ANQGSEA. Deletions cut 0 bases from V and 5 bases from J, with 23 bases between. This CDR3 spans 18 amino acids. This CDR3 reads CSVEDHNSGQSPNNEQFF. Written as DNA, the CDR3 is TGCAGCGTTGAAGATCATAATTCAGGACAGTCTCCCAACAATGAGCAGTTCTTC.

The CDR3 DNA reads as TGCGCCAGCAGCTTGTCGTCCCAGGGCTACGAGCAGTACTTC. It encodes CASSLSSQGYEQYF. The rearrangement uses TRBV5-1 and TRBJ2-7; weak D call: TRBD1 (5 bases). The CDR3 totals 14 residues. Germline loops: CDR1 SGHRS, CDR2 YFSETQ. Trimming stripped 1 base from V and 3 bases from J, with 11 bases between.

V is TRBV6-5 and J is TRBJ2-7, with D maybe TRBD2 (6 bases). The CDR3 loop spans 16 amino acids. CDR1 and CDR2 from the germline V gene are MNHEY and SVGAGI. The V end lost 2 bases, the J end lost 4 bases, and 18 bases lay between the germline ends. The DNA of the CDR3 is TGTGCCAGCAGTTACCTTGCCATAGCGGAAGTATACGAGCAGTACTTC. Amino acids: CASSYLAIAEVYEQYF.